The next 24 T cell receptor beta chains were all read from a single sample in a study of shared clonotypes between healthy human individuals. Libraries were prepared by immunoSEQ multiplex PCR; TCRdb keeps only in-frame clonotypes and omits some of them. The sample has millions of clones, 85% to 95% seen once. Sequenced sample: naive CD4+ T cells sorted from blood. This sample's subset: CD45RA+ positively selected. Receptor source: a man between 18 and 29 years old in good health.

The chain employs TRBV10-3 and TRBJ1-1; no clear D gene. The germline CDR1 and CDR2 sequences are ENHRY and SYGVKD. Trimming cost V 0 bases and J 1 base, with 6 bases left between them. This CDR3 contains 14 residues. The CDR3 DNA reads as TGTGCCATCAGTGAGTCGGTCAGGAACACTGAAGCTTTCTTT. Protein sequence: CAISESVRNTEAFF.

This sequence joins TRBV27 and TRBJ2-7, with a weak D call TRBD2 (5 bases). The germline V gene encodes CDR1 MNHEY and CDR2 SMNVEV (reference sequence). This CDR3 is built from 14 residues. V was trimmed by 2 bases and J by 5 bases, leaving 13 bases between them. The CDR3 sequence: CASSLTGKQNEQYF. CDR3 DNA: TGTGCCAGCAGTTTAACCGGGAAGCAGAACGAGCAGTACTTC.

The rearrangement joins TRBV11-3 to TRBJ1-1; D not certain. The V end lost 1 base, the J end lost 4 bases, and 10 bases lay between the germline ends. The CDR3 sequence is 14 residues long. The germline V gene has CDR1 SGHNT and CDR2 YENEEA. The CDR3 coding sequence is TGTGCCAGCAGCTTAGGTGGGTGCGGCACTGAAGCTTTCTTT. Its protein product is CASSLGGCGTEAFF.

This clone appeared once. The chain couples TRBV30 to TRBJ1-6, with D perhaps matching TRBD1 (5 bases). Germline V gives CDR1 GTSNPN, CDR2 SVGIG (reference sequence). This CDR3 region has 15 residues. V was clipped by 4 bases and J by 1 base, with 11 bases between them. The CDR3 here is CAWTLGRSYNSPLHF. The DNA of the CDR3 is TGTGCCTGGACCCTGGGGCGGTCCTATAATTCACCCCTCCACTTT. The variable domain in full, with the rest retrieved from reference TRBV30 and TRBJ1-6, is SQTIHQWPATLVQPVGSPLSLECTVEGTSNPNLYWYRQAAGRGLQLLFYSVGIGQISSEVPQNLSASRPQDRQFILSSKKLLLSDSGFYLCAWTLGRSYNSPLHFGNGTRLTVT.

About this clone: Possible read error: a much larger clone is one base away. Other DNA variants within this sample encode the same CDR3. The chain joins TRBV27 to TRBJ1-5; D not resolved. Trimming left V 2 bases short and J 6 bases short, with 5 bases between. Germline V gene data show CDR1 as MNHEY and CDR2 as SMNVEV (reference sequence). The CDR3 has 12 residues. The CDR3, as DNA: TGTGCCAGCAGTTTACTGGGTCAGCCCCAGCATTTT. Its protein is CASSLLGQPQHF.

The CDR3 protein is CASRFLDGEGYTF. The CDR3 DNA reads as TGTGCCAGCAGGTTCTTGGACGGGGAAGGCTACACCTTC. V and J are TRBV21-1 and TRBJ1-2. TRBV21-1 is an annotated pseudogene. This CDR3 is built from 13 residues.

The chain combines TRBV9 with TRBJ2-5, with unresolved D. Germline V lookup: CDR1 SGDLS, CDR2 YYNGEE. The V gene lost 2 bases and the J gene lost 4 bases, with 15 bases spanning the gap. The CDR3 covers 15 residues. CDR3 residues: CASSVAVGWGETQYF. CDR3 in DNA: TGTGCCAGCAGCGTGGCCGTGGGGTGGGGAGAGACCCAGTACTTC.

The CDR3 region is CAWERGEGEKLFF. The DNA for the CDR3 is TGTGCCTGGGAGAGGGGGGAAGGGGAAAAACTGTTTTTT. This rearrangement joins TRBV30 to TRBJ1-4, with D maybe TRBD1 (6 bases). V was shortened by 5 bases and J by 8 bases, with 15 bases between the two germline ends. Per the germline V gene, CDR1 is GTSNPN and CDR2 is SVGIG (reference sequence). The CDR3 has 13 amino acids.

This clone was seen once. This sequence joins TRBV4-2 and TRBJ2-1; unclear D gene. Trimming removed 2 bases at V and 7 bases at J, with 6 bases between. CDR3 length: 12 residues. Germline V CDR1 and CDR2: LGHNA, YNFKEQ. The CDR3 DNA reads as TGTGCCAGCAGCCAATCCAGGAATGAGCAGTTCTTC. It translates to CASSQSRNEQFF.

CDR3 sequence: CASSLDYRGTGELFF. As DNA, the CDR3 is TGCGCCAGCAGCTTGGACTATAGGGGTACCGGGGAGCTGTTTTTT. The J gene is TRBJ2-2, the V gene TRBV5-1; D might be TRBD1 (5 bases). The CDR3 is 15 amino acids. The germline gives CDR1 SGHRS, CDR2 YFSETQ. The V end was cut by 0 bases, the J end by 5 bases, with 11 bases between.

The V and J genes are TRBV5-1 and TRBJ2-5; 7 bases agree with TRBD1. The germline V gene has CDR1 SGHRS and CDR2 YFSETQ. The CDR3 has 18 residues. J was trimmed by 3 bases and V by 4 bases; bases with no gene match: 18. CDR3 residues: CASSPWLGRQGREETQYF. CDR3 bases: TGCGCCAGCAGCCCGTGGTTAGGAAGACAGGGAAGAGAAGAGACCCAGTACTTC.

The count of this clone is one. CDR3 nucleotide sequence: TGTGCCAGCTCAGCCCAGGGGCCCGACTACGAGCAGTACTTC. Protein sequence: CASSAQGPDYEQYF. The chain joins TRBV18 to TRBJ2-5, with D perhaps TRBD1 (6 bases). The better agreement between TRBJ2-7 and the DNA end casts doubt on the J call. Germline lookup yields CDR1 KGHSH and CDR2 LQKENI. The CDR3 covers 14 residues.

The table lists this clone with a count of one. The rearrangement links TRBV5-1 to TRBJ2-6; D remains unclear. Between the trimmed V and J ends, which lost 6 bases and 11 bases, there was a span of 18 bases. Germline V gene lookup returns CDR1 SGHRS and CDR2 YFSETQ. This CDR3 spans 14 amino acids. The CDR3, as DNA: TGCGCCAGCATTCCGGACCCAAGTATGGACGTCCTGACTTTC. It is translated as CASIPDPSMDVLTF.

V is TRBV6-1 and J is TRBJ1-2; no firm D call. The V and J ends lost 1 base and 4 bases respectively, with 10 bases between them. Germline assignment: CDR1 MNHNS and CDR2 SASEGT. CDR3 length: 14 residues. CDR3 sequence reads: CASSEVDGIYGYTF. CDR3 nucleotide sequence: TGTGCCAGCAGTGAAGTGGATGGGATCTATGGCTACACCTTC.

In this sample, this clone turned up once. The chain uses TRBV5-8 and TRBJ2-7, with D perhaps TRBD1 (5 bases). The CDR3 sequence is 14 residues long. Looked up from germline, CDR1 is SGHTS and CDR2 is YDEGEE. V was shortened by 2 bases and J by 4 bases, with 13 bases between the two germline ends. CDR3 region: CASSLWTSHYEQYF. As DNA, the CDR3 is TGTGCCAGCAGCTTATGGACAAGCCATTACGAGCAGTACTTC.

The rearrangement uses TRBV14 and TRBJ2-2, with D unresolved. The germline CDR1 and CDR2 sequences are SGHDN and FVKESK. The V and J ends lost 4 bases and 2 bases respectively, with 8 bases between them. The CDR3 consists of 14 residues. The DNA for the CDR3 is TGTGCCAGCAGCCGGAATAGTAACACCGGGGAGCTGTTTTTT. This codes for CASSRNSNTGELFF.

The chain combines TRBV5-1 with TRBJ2-7, with TRBD2 matching over 15 bases. CDR1 and CDR2 from the germline V gene are SGHRS and YFSETQ. The CDR3 runs 18 residues. J lost 5 bases, V lost 4 bases, and 13 bases had no gene match. This CDR3 reads CASSLQGLAGGLTNEQYF. The DNA for the CDR3 is TGCGCCAGCAGCCTCCAGGGACTAGCGGGGGGATTGACCAACGAGCAGTACTTC.

This clone was recorded only once. The V call is TRBV7-6, the J call TRBJ2-3, with D unclear. CDR1 and CDR2 (germline): SGHVS, FNYEAQ. V shed 1 base and J shed 1 base, with 3 bases lying between them. The CDR3 runs to 13 residues. The CDR3 protein is CASSLDGTDTQYF. Written as DNA, the CDR3 is TGTGCCAGCAGCTTAGATGGCACAGATACGCAGTATTTT.

V gene TRBV2 combines with J gene TRBJ1-2; the match to TRBD1 covers 7 bases. The CDR3 is 12 residues long. The germline CDR1 and CDR2 sequences are SNHLY and FYNNEI. The ends lost 6 bases at V and 6 bases at J; junction bases unmatched: 4. This CDR3 reads CASSRQGNGYTF. In DNA form, the CDR3 reads TGTGCCAGCAGCAGACAGGGCAATGGCTACACCTTC.

This chain connects TRBV30 to TRBJ2-3; possible D gene TRBD2, 5 bases. The germline gives CDR1 GTSNPN, CDR2 SVGIG (reference sequence). V gave up 3 bases and J gave up 1 base, with 14 bases separating them. This CDR3 is 15 amino acids long. This CDR3 is CAWSPSGLGTDTQYF. CDR3 nucleotides: TGTGCCTGGAGCCCAAGCGGACTTGGCACAGATACGCAGTATTTT. Full variable domain (remainder filled in from reference TRBV30 and TRBJ2-3): SQTIHQWPATLVQPVGSPLSLECTVEGTSNPNLYWYRQAAGRGLQLLFYSVGIGQISSEVPQNLSASRPQDRQFILSSKKLLLSDSGFYLCAWSPSGLGTDTQYFGPGTRLTVL.

This chain connects TRBV18 to TRBJ2-1; D may be TRBD1 or TRBD2 (5 bases each). The CDR3 loop spans 16 amino acids. V gave up 0 bases and J gave up 0 bases, with 9 bases separating them. Per the germline V gene, CDR1 is KGHSH and CDR2 is LQKENI. CDR3: CASSPPMRGSYNEQFF. The CDR3, as DNA: TGTGCCAGCTCACCACCGATGAGGGGCTCCTACAATGAGCAGTTCTTC. The full variable domain, its missing parts supplied by reference TRBV18 and TRBJ2-1, is NAGVMQNPRHLVRRRGQEARLRCSPMKGHSHVYWYRQLPEEGLKFMVYLQKENIIDESGMPKERFSAEFPKEGPSILRIQQVVRGDSAAYFCASSPPMRGSYNEQFFGPGTRLTVL.

V and J are TRBV7-3 and TRBJ2-5; TRBD1 or TRBD2 may be the D gene (5 bases each). Germline CDR1 and CDR2: SGHTA and FQGTGA. The CDR3 consists of 14 residues. V gave up 6 bases and J gave up 1 base, with 12 bases separating them. CDR3 nucleotide sequence: TGTGCCAGCAGTGATTGGGGGACCCAAGAGACCCAGTACTTC. It codes for CASSDWGTQETQYF.

The chain carries TRBV2 and TRBJ1-2; the D gene is possibly TRBD1 (6 bases). Germline V gene sequence: CDR1 SNHLY, CDR2 FYNNEI. There are 12 residues in the CDR3. V lost 9 bases, J lost 4 bases, and 12 bases lay in between. In DNA form, the CDR3 reads TGTGCCAGTGGACAGCAGACCTATGGCTACACCTTC. Its protein product is CASGQQTYGYTF.

The chain uses TRBV7-2 and TRBJ2-2; TRBD2 matches at 9 bases. Per germline, CDR1 SGHTA and CDR2 FQGNSA. V gave up 5 bases and J gave up 0 bases; unmatched junction bases: 4. CDR3 length: 16 residues. The CDR3 nucleotides read TGTGCCAGCAGCCCGCGGACTAGCGCGAACACCGGGGAGCTGTTTTTT. Encoded protein: CASSPRTSANTGELFF.